This note documents a single T cell receptor (beta chain) sequence. Unmatched junction bases numbered 10, after V lost 5 bases and J lost 5 bases. From germline, CDR1 is LNHDA and CDR2 SQIVND (reference sequence). The CDR3 length is 15 residues. This entry belongs to a study of T cell changes during pregnancy in multiple sclerosis. Profiled with immunoSEQ multiplex PCR; TCRdb holds only in-frame clones, not every one. The sample contains 95,000 to 100,000 clones, approximately 91% of which appear only once. The V call is TRBV19, the J call TRBJ2-5, with 8 bases matching TRBD1. This TCR came from a female donor with multiple sclerosis, enrolled in a pregnancy study. Sequencing was performed on peripheral blood, taken in the second trimester of pregnancy. The CDR3 coding sequence is TGTGCCAGTAGTCCACGGGACAGGCCGGCGGAGACCCAGTACTTC. Translating gives CASSPRDRPAETQYF.